The 23 T cell receptor beta chains below come from one sample, sequenced in a study of blood T cells in healthy people across ages. A second about 7 to 12 cycle PCR used barcoded and J-beta primers. TCRdb reprocessed the 5' RACE reads with MiXCR, giving one entry per CDR3 protein. This table holds some 900,000 distinct CDR3 sequences, around 30% found once. The sequenced sample was blood. The receptors shown here come from a woman of 80 years or more in good health.

This clonotype was seen repeatedly, ten times or more. The rearrangement uses TRBV7-2 and TRBJ2-1; 8 bases fit TRBD2. The germline V gene has CDR1 SGHTA and CDR2 FQGNSA. The CDR3 is made up of 15 amino acids. V was clipped by 4 bases and J by 6 bases; unmatched bases: 8. For the CDR3, the DNA is TGTGCCAGCAGCTCCGGGGGCGGGGGGACCAATGAGCAGTTCTTC. It encodes CASSSGGGGTNEQFF.

This clonotype was seen more than once but under ten times. The chain uses TRBV6-1 and TRBJ1-1; possibly TRBD1 for D (6 bases). Germline values: CDR1 MNHNS, CDR2 SASEGT. V was shortened by 2 bases and J by 4 bases, with 14 bases between the two germline ends. This CDR3 region has 15 residues. DNA for the CDR3: TGTGCCAGCAGTGAAAACAGGGCGTCGAGCACTGAAGCTTTCTTT. Residues: CASSENRASSTEAFF.

For this clonotype: This may stem from a read error, because a much larger clone lies one nucleotide away. The chain recombines TRBV9 with TRBJ2-7; possibly TRBD1 for D (5 bases). CDR1 SGDLS and CDR2 YYNGEE come from the germline V gene. The CDR3 totals 15 residues. In DNA, the CDR3 is TGTGTCAGCAGCGTAGGTCAGACAGCCACCTACGAGCAGTACTTC. It codes for CVSSVGQTATYEQYF.

This rearrangement joins TRBV6-5 to TRBJ1-6, with D unresolved. The germline V gene has CDR1 MNHEY and CDR2 SVGAGI. The CDR3 extends over 15 amino acids. Trimming stripped 6 bases from V and 0 bases from J, with 9 bases between. In DNA form, the CDR3 reads TGTGCCAGCAGCCGTGGCAGCTCCTATAATTCACCCCTCCACTTT. Translated: CASSRGSSYNSPLHF.

This clonotype was detected a few times. This chain links TRBV11-2 with TRBJ2-1, with unresolved D. Germline-derived CDR1 and CDR2 are SGHAT and FQNNGV. There are 19 residues in the CDR3. V was cut by 5 bases and J by 0 bases, with 23 bases left in between. The DNA for the CDR3 is TGTGCCAGCAGCACAAGGACCGCCTTGGGCCTAAGCTCCTACAATGAGCAGTTCTTC. Protein product: CASSTRTALGLSSYNEQFF. Full variable domain (missing parts from reference TRBV11-2 and TRBJ2-1): EAGVAQSPRYKIIEKRQSVAFWCNPISGHATLYWYQQILGQGPKLLIQFQNNGVVDDSQLPKDRFSAERLKGVDSTLKIQPAKLEDSAVYLCASSTRTALGLSSYNEQFFGPGTRLTVL.

Details on this clonotype: Being one base from a much bigger clone, this may be a read error. The chain is built from TRBV7-9 and TRBJ2-7; TRBD2 agrees at 9 bases. Matching the DNA end better, TRBJ2-5 makes the J call doubtful. This CDR3 comprises 14 residues. Looked up from germline, CDR1 is SEHNR and CDR2 is FQNEAQ (reference sequence). CDR3 region: CASSPSGAKETQYF. CDR3 DNA: TGTGCCAGCAGCCCTAGCGGGGCGAAGGAGACCCAGTACTTC.

With regard to this clonotype: This sequence may be a read error, since a much larger clone differs from it by one base. The chain has TRBV4-3 and TRBJ1-5; 9 bases are a match to TRBD1. Germline assignment: CDR1 LGHNA and CDR2 YSLEER. CDR3 length: 13 residues. The CDR3 loop is CASSQTGGQPRHF. The CDR3 bases are TGCGCCAGCAGCCAAACAGGGGGCCAGCCCCGGCATTTT.

This clonotype was counted ten times or more. V usage is TRBV11-2 and J usage is TRBJ2-5; the D call may be TRBD1 or TRBD2 (5 bases each). The CDR3 loop spans 14 amino acids. Deletions cut 5 bases from V and 6 bases from J, with 16 bases between. The germline gives CDR1 SGHAT, CDR2 FQNNGV. The CDR3 bases are TGTGCCAGCAGCCTACCCCTGAGGGGCCAGACCCAGTACTTC. Its protein is CASSLPLRGQTQYF. Complete variable domain (other parts from reference TRBV11-2 and TRBJ2-5): EAGVAQSPRYKIIEKRQSVAFWCNPISGHATLYWYQQILGQGPKLLIQFQNNGVVDDSQLPKDRFSAERLKGVDSTLKIQPAKLEDSAVYLCASSLPLRGQTQYFGPGTRLLVL.

This clonotype came up many times. Possible read error: a much larger clone is one base away. This sequence joins TRBV10-3 and TRBJ2-5, with TRBD2 as a possible D gene (5 bases). This CDR3 region has 13 residues. Between the trimmed V and J ends, which lost 6 bases and 4 bases, there was a span of 12 bases. CDR1 and CDR2 from the germline V gene are ENHRY and SYGVKD. CDR3 bases: TGTGCCATCAGGGACTGGGGAACAGAGACCCAGTACTTC. This sequence encodes CAIRDWGTETQYF.

With regard to this clonotype: One base away lies a much larger clone, so this may be a sequencing read error. The rearrangement uses TRBV7-2 and TRBJ1-4, with D unclear. Per germline, CDR1 SGHTA and CDR2 FQGNSA. The CDR3 is 15 amino acids. The CDR3 here is CAGSQYTATNEKLFF. In DNA, the CDR3 is TGTGCCGGCAGCCAATACACCGCAACTAATGAAAAACTGTTTTTT.

Ten or more counts support this clonotype. The chain employs TRBV4-2 and TRBJ1-2, with TRBD1 identical over 9 bases. Germline CDR1 reads LGHNA; CDR2 reads YNFKEQ. This CDR3 region has 15 residues. Trimming cost V 3 bases and J 2 bases; bases outside gene matches: 4. The CDR3 spells CASSQDGQGNYGYTF. The CDR3 DNA reads as TGTGCCAGCAGCCAGGACGGACAGGGGAACTATGGCTACACCTTC.

The chain combines TRBV5-1 with TRBJ1-5, with D possibly matching TRBD1 (5 bases). The germline CDR1 and CDR2 sequences are SGHRS and YFSETQ. This CDR3 has 13 amino acids. The V gene lost 3 bases and the J gene lost 6 bases, with 10 bases spanning the gap. CDR3 sequence (DNA): TGCGCCAGCAGCTGGGGGTTGGGTCAGCCCCAGCATTTT. Translating gives CASSWGLGQPQHF.

The chain is built from TRBV18 and TRBJ1-5; 10 nucleotides line up with TRBD1. Germline CDR1 and CDR2: KGHSH and LQKENI. The CDR3 totals 17 residues. Germline trimming cut 3 bases from V and 2 bases from J; bases unmatched to any gene: 7. The CDR3 here is CASSPGTGARGNQPQHF. For the CDR3, the DNA is TGTGCCAGCTCACCTGGGACAGGGGCGAGGGGCAATCAGCCCCAGCATTTT.

CDR3 sequence reads: CASSSIGYTEAFF. As DNA, the CDR3 is TGTGCCAGCAGCTCCATCGGGTACACTGAAGCTTTCTTT. The chain is built from TRBV3-1 and TRBJ1-1; D call uncertain. This CDR3 region has 13 residues. Germline values: CDR1 LGHDT, CDR2 YNNKEL (reference sequence). Trimming took 5 bases from V and 3 from J, leaving 10 bases between them.

This clonotype was seen only a few times. The chain is built from TRBV7-2 and TRBJ1-1, with unresolved D. The CDR3 extends over 13 amino acids. Germline values: CDR1 SGHTA, CDR2 FQGNSA. Trimming pared 1 base from V and 7 bases from J, leaving 10 bases between. The CDR3 coding sequence is TGTGCCAGCAGCTTAGATAGGTCGAATGAAGCTTTCTTT. It yields the protein CASSLDRSNEAFF.

Concerning this clonotype itself: This sequence is one base from a far larger clone and is likely a read error. The J gene is TRBJ2-3, the V gene TRBV5-1; TRBD1 agrees at 11 bases. The CDR3 has 15 amino acids. Per germline, CDR1 SGHRS and CDR2 YFSETQ. The CDR3 loop reads CASSLGTGGTDSQYF. The DNA for the CDR3 is TGCGCCAGCAGCTTGGGGACAGGGGGCACAGATTCGCAGTATTTT.

This clonotype was observed many times. The chain is built from TRBV28 and TRBJ2-1; D is perhaps TRBD1 (5 bases). The CDR3 is 16 residues long. Per the germline V gene, CDR1 is MDHEN and CDR2 is SYDVKM. V was pared by 6 bases and J by 4 bases, with 19 bases between. The CDR3 reads CASSPYQGGTYNEQFF. The DNA of the CDR3 is TGTGCCAGCAGCCCCTACCAGGGTGGAACGTACAATGAGCAGTTCTTC.

This sequence joins TRBV2 and TRBJ1-1, with no clear D. The germline V gene has CDR1 SNHLY and CDR2 FYNNEI. V gave up 9 bases and J gave up 0 bases, with 14 bases separating them. The CDR3 sequence is 14 residues long. As DNA, the CDR3 is TGTGCCAGTCCGGGTGGAGTCATGAACACTGAAGCTTTCTTT. This gives the protein CASPGGVMNTEAFF.

Notes on this clonotype: This may be a read error, as it is one base from a much larger clone. The rearrangement links TRBV9 to TRBJ2-3; 13 bases line up with TRBD2. V trimming: 3 bases; J trimming: 5 bases; junction bases outside the gene matches: 6. CDR3 length: 16 amino acids. Looked up from germline, CDR1 is SGDLS and CDR2 is YYNGEE. The CDR3 region is CASSGRLAGGEDTQYF. The CDR3 DNA reads TGTGCCAGCAGCGGCAGACTAGCGGGGGGTGAAGATACGCAGTATTTT.

The V and J genes are TRBV18 and TRBJ1-1; D remains ambiguous. Trimming removed 3 bases from V and 3 bases from J, with 17 bases in between. The CDR3 runs 16 residues. CDR1 is KGHSH and CDR2 is LQKENI in the germline V gene. Here the CDR3 reads CASSPQNRLPDTEAFF. In DNA, the CDR3 is TGTGCCAGCTCACCTCAAAACCGACTCCCGGACACTGAAGCTTTCTTT.

This clonotype was seen a few times. This chain joins TRBV10-3 and TRBJ2-5; 7 bases agree with TRBD1. Trimming at V came to 7 bases and at J to 2 bases, leaving 7 bases not matched to a gene. This CDR3 has 14 amino acids. In germline, CDR1 is ENHRY, CDR2 SYGVKD. DNA of the CDR3: TGTGCCATCAAGCAACAGGGGCCACAAGAGACCCAGTACTTC. Amino acids: CAIKQQGPQETQYF.

The chain carries TRBV12-3 or TRBV12-4 and TRBJ1-2; TRBD1 matches 7 bases. J gave up 8 bases and V 1 base, and 4 bases lay outside the gene matches. This CDR3 contains 13 residues. CDR3 in amino acids: CASSLVRGLGYTF. The CDR3 DNA is TGTGCCAGCAGTTTAGTAAGGGGGCTCGGCTACACCTTC.

This chain joins TRBV7-2 and TRBJ2-3; D is possibly TRBD2 (6 bases). Germline lookup yields CDR1 SGHTA and CDR2 FQGNSA. The CDR3 extends over 17 amino acids. V shed 1 base and J shed 2 bases, with 16 bases lying between them. The CDR3, as DNA: TGTGCCAGCAGCTTAGAGGATGCGGGACCGATCACAGATACGCAGTATTTT. This encodes CASSLEDAGPITDTQYF.